The text below deals with one T cell receptor beta chain. Total RNA input per TCR library was approximately 3.5 ug. TCRdb reanalyzed the 5' RACE reads, giving one entry per CDR3 protein sequence and no DNA. In all, the sample yields 310,000 or so distinct CDR3 sequences. This sample is drawn from a study of monozygotic twins with inflammatory bowel disease. Whole-blood total RNA was extracted without T cell sorting. CDR3 size: 13 residues. Germline CDR1 and CDR2: MNHEY and SMNVEV (reference sequence). The sequence came from a human donor with ulcerative colitis or Crohn's disease, or a healthy co-twin of an affected twin (not recorded which). The genes are TRBV27 and TRBJ1-5; the TRBD1 assignment by TCRdb is unverifiable without DNA. Sequencing input: blood. The CDR3 loop reads CASSLWAGQPQHF.